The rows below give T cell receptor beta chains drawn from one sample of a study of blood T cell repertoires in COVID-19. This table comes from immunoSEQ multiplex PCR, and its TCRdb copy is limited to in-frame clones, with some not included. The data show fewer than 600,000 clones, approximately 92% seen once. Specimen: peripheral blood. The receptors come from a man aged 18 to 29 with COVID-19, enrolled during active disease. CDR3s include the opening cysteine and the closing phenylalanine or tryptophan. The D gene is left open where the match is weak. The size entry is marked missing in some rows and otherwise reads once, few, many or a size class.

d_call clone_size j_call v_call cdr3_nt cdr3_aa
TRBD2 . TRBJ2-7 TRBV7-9 TGTGCCAGCAGCCGACCCATGAGACTAGCGGAAGCCTACGAGCAGTACTTC CASSRPMRLAEAYEQYF
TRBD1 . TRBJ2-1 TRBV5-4 TGTGCCAGCAGCTTGGGACAGGGTTTTAGGCCCTACAATGAGCAGTTCTTC CASSLGQGFRPYNEQFF
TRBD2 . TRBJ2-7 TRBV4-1 TGCGCCAGCAGCCAGGGACTAGGGGGGACCTACGAGCAGTACTTC CASSQGLGGTYEQYF
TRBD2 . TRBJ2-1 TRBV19 TGTGCCAGTACTCCAAGGACGGCGGGGGCCTACAATGAGCAGTTCTTC CASTPRTAGAYNEQFF
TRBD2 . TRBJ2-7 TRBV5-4 TGTGCCAGCAGCGCAGGGACTAGCTACGAGCAGTACTTC CASSAGTSYEQYF
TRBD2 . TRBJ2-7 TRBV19 TGTGCCAGTAGTACAGTTAGCGGGGTCGCCTACGAGCAGTACTTC CASSTVSGVAYEQYF
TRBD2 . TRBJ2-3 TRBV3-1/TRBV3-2 TGTGCCAGCAGCCCAGGGATGGGACTAGCCGACACAGATACGCAGTATTTT CASSPGMGLADTDTQYF
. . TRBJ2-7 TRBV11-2 TGTGCCAGCAGCTCAGGGGTGTACGAGCAGTACTTC CASSSGVYEQYF
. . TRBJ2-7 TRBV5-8 TGTGCCAGCAGCTTCCAGGGTTCCTACGAGCAGTACTTC CASSFQGSYEQYF
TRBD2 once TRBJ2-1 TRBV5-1 TGCGCCAGCAGCTCGACTAGCGGCAATGAGCAGTTCTTC CASSSTSGNEQFF
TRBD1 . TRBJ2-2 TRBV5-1 TGCGCCAGCAGAACAACAGGGGGCACCGGGGAGCTGTTTTTT CASRTTGGTGELFF
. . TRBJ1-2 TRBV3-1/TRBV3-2 TGTGCCAGCAGCCAAGTCACCGGGTATGGCTACACCTTC CASSQVTGYGYTF
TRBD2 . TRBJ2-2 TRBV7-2 TGTGCCAGCAGCTATCAAGCGGGGGAAACCGGGGAGCTGTTTTTT CASSYQAGETGELFF
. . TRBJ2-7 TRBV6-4 TGTGCCAGCAGTGACAAGAAAAAGAGGCAGTCCTGGCCGGGCGAGCAGTACTTC CASSDKKKRQSWPGEQYF
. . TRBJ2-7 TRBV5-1 TGCGCCAGCAGCTTGGTCCCAACATCCTACGAGCAGTACTTC CASSLVPTSYEQYF
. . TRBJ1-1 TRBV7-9 TGTGCCAGCAGCTTATTAGTACAGGGAAACACTGAAGCTTTCTTT CASSLLVQGNTEAFF
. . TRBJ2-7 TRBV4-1 TGCGCCAGCAGCCAAGCCCCGGGCTACGAGCAGTACTTC CASSQAPGYEQYF
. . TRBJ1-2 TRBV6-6 TGTGCCAGCAGACCGGGACAAAACTATGGCTACACCTTC CASRPGQNYGYTF
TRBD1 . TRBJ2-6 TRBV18 TGTGCCAGCTCACCACCTTTGGGACAGGGGATTTTGGGGGCCAACGTCCTGACTTTC CASSPPLGQGILGANVLTF
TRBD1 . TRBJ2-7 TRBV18 TGTGCCAGCTCACCCGCCCGGACAGGGGGCAGGTACGAGCAGTACTTC CASSPARTGGRYEQYF
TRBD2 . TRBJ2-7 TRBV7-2 TGTGCCAGCAGCTCGGAGCTAGCGGGAGTGGGAGAGCAGTACTTC CASSSELAGVGEQYF
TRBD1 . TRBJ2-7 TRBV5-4 TGTGCCAGCAGTTTACAGGGGGACGAGCAGTACTTC CASSLQGDEQYF
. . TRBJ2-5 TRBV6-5 TGTGCCAGCAGCCCCTCGGGGTTGTTAGGGACCCAGTACTTC CASSPSGLLGTQYF
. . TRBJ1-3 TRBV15 TGTGCCACCGGACGGGAGTCAAACACCATATATTTT CATGRESNTIYF
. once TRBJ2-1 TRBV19 TGTGCCAGTAGTATGGTCTCCCGCGGGTACAATGAGCAGTTCTTC CASSMVSRGYNEQFF
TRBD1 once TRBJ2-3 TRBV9 TGTGCCAGCAGCACGGGACAGGGAGGGGTTGGTTCAGATACGCAGTATTTT CASSTGQGGVGSDTQYF
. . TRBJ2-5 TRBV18 TGTGCCAGCTCCACAGAACGGGGAGAGACCCAGTACTTC CASSTERGETQYF
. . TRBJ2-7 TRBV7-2 TGTGCCAGCAGCTTAGACAGCTCTGTCTACGAGCAGTACTTC CASSLDSSVYEQYF
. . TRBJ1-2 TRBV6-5 TGTGCCAGCCAGAAAGGACAGACTAACTATGGCTACACCTTC CASQKGQTNYGYTF
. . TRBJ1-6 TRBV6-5 TGTGCCAGCAGTTACTCTGCGCCGGGGGCACCCCTCCACTTT CASSYSAPGAPLHF
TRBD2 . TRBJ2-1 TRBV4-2 TGTGCCAGCAGACAAAGGACTAGCGGGGGTTTGGGGCAGTTCTTC CASRQRTSGGLGQFF
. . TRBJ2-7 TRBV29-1 TGCAGCGTTGAAGATGGGGACAACTCCTACGAGCAGTACTTC CSVEDGDNSYEQYF
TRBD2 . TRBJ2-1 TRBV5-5 TGTGCCAGCAGCTTGCGTTCGACTAGCGGGAAGCAGTTCTTC CASSLRSTSGKQFF
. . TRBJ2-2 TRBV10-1 TGCGCCAGCAGTGACCCTAACACCGGGGAGCTGTTTTTT CASSDPNTGELFF
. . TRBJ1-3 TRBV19 TGTGCCAGTAGCCCCGGGTCAGGACAGCTTGGAAACACCATATATTTT CASSPGSGQLGNTIYF
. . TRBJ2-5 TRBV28 TGTGCCAGCAGTCTCCCGCTCCGGGGTTCGACCCAGTACTTC CASSLPLRGSTQYF
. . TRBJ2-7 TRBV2 TGTGCCAGCAGCCGAGGAATCTCCTACGAGCAGTACTTC CASSRGISYEQYF
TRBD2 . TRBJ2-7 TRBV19 TGTGCCAGTAAAGGACTAGCGGGGAATTCTGAGCAGTACTTC CASKGLAGNSEQYF
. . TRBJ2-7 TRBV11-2 TGTGCCAGCAGCTTAGGACTCGAGCAGTACTTC CASSLGLEQYF
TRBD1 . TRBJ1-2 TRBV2 TGTGCCAGCAGTGAGTTGGGACAGGGGGTTGGTGGCTACACCTTC CASSELGQGVGGYTF
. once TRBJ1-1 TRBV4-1 TGCGCCAGCAGCCAAGTTCCGGGCACTGAAGCTTTCTTT CASSQVPGTEAFF
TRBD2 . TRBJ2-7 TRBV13 TGTGCCAGCGGGATAGCGGGAGTAAGTCCCTACGAGCAGTACTTC CASGIAGVSPYEQYF
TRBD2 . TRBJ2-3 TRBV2 TGTGCCAGCAGGAGACTAGCGGGGTACTCAGATACGCAGTATTTT CASRRLAGYSDTQYF
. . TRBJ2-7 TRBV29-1 TGCAGCGTTAAAGGTGGGCCCCATTCTATTGCCTCCTACGAGCAGTACTTC CSVKGGPHSIASYEQYF
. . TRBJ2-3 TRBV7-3 TGTGCCAGCAGCTTAACTGGGGGGAACACAGATACGCAGTATTTT CASSLTGGNTDTQYF
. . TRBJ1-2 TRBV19 TGTGCCAGTAAGCCCCCGGGGGGTGGCTATGGCTACACCTTC CASKPPGGGYGYTF
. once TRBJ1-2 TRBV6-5 TGTGCCAGCAGTTCAGGACAGCCGGGGGGCTACACCTTC CASSSGQPGGYTF
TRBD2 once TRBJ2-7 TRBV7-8 TGTGCCAGCAGCCAGACTAGCGGGAGGGGCTACGAGCAGTACTTC CASSQTSGRGYEQYF
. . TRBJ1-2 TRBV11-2 TGTGCCAGCAGCTTCACGGGAGTGGATGGCTACACCTTC CASSFTGVDGYTF
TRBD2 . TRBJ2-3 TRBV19 TGTGCCACCTCACTAGATTCTAGCGGGGGATTAGGTGGGTTAGATACGCAGTATTTT CATSLDSSGGLGGLDTQYF
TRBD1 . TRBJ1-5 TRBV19 TGTGCCAGTAGGGACAGGGCCTATAGCAATCAGCCCCAGCATTTT CASRDRAYSNQPQHF
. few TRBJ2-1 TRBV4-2 TGTGCCAGCAGCCAAGCCAGGTACAATGAGCAGTTCTTC CASSQARYNEQFF
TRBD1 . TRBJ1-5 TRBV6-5 TGTGCCAGCAGACCGGACAGGTATAGCAATCAGCCCCAGCATTTT CASRPDRYSNQPQHF
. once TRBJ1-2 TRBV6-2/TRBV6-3 TGTGCCAGCAGTTCCACGCCAGGGCGGATTTATGGCTACACCTTC CASSSTPGRIYGYTF
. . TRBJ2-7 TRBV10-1 TGCGCCAGCAGTGAGTCGGGGCCATCTGGGGAGCAGTACTTC CASSESGPSGEQYF
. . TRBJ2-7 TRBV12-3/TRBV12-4 TGTGCCAGCAGTTCAGGACTTAACGAGCAGTACTTC CASSSGLNEQYF
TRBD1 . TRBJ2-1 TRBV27 TGTGCCAGCAGTTTACACCGGGACAGCAATGAGCAGTTCTTC CASSLHRDSNEQFF
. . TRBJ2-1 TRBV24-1 TGTGCCACCAGCAAACAGGGAACGAGCTCCTACAATGAGCAGTTCTTC CATSKQGTSSYNEQFF
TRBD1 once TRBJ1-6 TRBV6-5 TGTGCCAGCAGTTACGACAGGGACTCACCCCTCCACTTT CASSYDRDSPLHF